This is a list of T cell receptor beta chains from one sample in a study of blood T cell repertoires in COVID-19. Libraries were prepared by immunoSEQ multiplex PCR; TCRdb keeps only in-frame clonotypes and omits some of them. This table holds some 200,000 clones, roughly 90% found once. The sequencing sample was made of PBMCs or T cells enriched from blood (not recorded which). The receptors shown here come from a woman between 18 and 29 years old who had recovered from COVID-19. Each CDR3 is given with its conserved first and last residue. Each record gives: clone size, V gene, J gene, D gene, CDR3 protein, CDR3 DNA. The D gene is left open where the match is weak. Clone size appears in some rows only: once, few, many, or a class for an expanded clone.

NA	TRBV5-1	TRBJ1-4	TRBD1	CASSSVPGTGLANEKLFF	TGCGCCAGCAGCAGCGTTCCCGGGACAGGGTTAGCTAATGAAAAACTGTTTTTT
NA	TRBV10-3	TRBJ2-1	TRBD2	CAINSGAYNEQFF	TGTGCCATCAATAGCGGGGCCTACAATGAGCAGTTCTTC
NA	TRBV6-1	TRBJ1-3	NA	CASSELGLGNTIYF	TGTGCCAGCAGTGAGTTGGGACTTGGAAACACCATATATTTT
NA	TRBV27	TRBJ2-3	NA	CASSLGTVDTDTQYF	TGTGCCAGCAGTCTGGGGACTGTTGACACAGATACGCAGTATTTT
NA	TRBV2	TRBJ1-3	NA	CASSEWGTGSGNTIYF	TGTGCCAGCAGTGAATGGGGCACAGGGTCTGGAAACACCATATATTTT
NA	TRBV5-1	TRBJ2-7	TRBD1	CASSVTGGSYEQYF	TGCGCCAGCAGCGTCACAGGGGGGTCCTACGAGCAGTACTTC
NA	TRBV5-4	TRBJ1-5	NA	CASSLAGGNQPQHF	TGTGCCAGCAGCTTGGCAGGGGGCAATCAGCCCCAGCATTTT
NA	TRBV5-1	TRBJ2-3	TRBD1	CASSSLSTGEDTQYF	TGCGCCAGCAGCTCACTTTCGACAGGGGAGGATACGCAGTATTTT
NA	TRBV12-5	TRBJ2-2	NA	CASGFSVRGTGELFF	TGTGCTAGTGGTTTCTCAGTTCGGGGAACCGGGGAGCTGTTTTTT
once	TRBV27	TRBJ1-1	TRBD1	CASSPRTGVNTEAFF	TGTGCCAGCAGTCCTCGGACAGGGGTGAACACTGAAGCTTTCTTT
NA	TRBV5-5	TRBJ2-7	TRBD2	CASSFHGGAYEQYF	TGTGCCAGCAGCTTCCACGGGGGGGCCTACGAGCAGTACTTC
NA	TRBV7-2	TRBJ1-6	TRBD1	CASSPTMAGTGHSPLHF	TGTGCCAGCAGCCCCACGATGGCCGGGACAGGGCATTCACCCCTCCACTTT
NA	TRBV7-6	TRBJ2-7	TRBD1	CASSSSRDRGFEQYF	TGTGCCAGCAGCTCCTCCCGGGACAGGGGTTTCGAGCAGTACTTC
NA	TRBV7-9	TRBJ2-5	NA	CASSSTQGPRGETQYF	TGTGCCAGCAGCTCCACACAGGGTCCGAGGGGGGAGACCCAGTACTTC
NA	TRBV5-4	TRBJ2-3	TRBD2	CASSLRLAGGPSDTQYF	TGTGCCAGCAGCTTGAGGCTAGCGGGGGGGCCGTCAGATACGCAGTATTTT
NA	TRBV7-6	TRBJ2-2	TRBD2	CASSLSLALAGGLYPELFF	TGTGCCAGCAGCTTATCCCTAGCGCTAGCGGGGGGACTCTACCCGGAGCTGTTTTTT
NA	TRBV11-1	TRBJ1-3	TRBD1	CASSRIDRDGNTIYF	TGTGCCAGCAGCCGAATCGACAGGGATGGAAACACCATATATTTT